One sample yielded the 26 T cell receptor beta chains listed below, sequenced in a study of T cell changes during pregnancy in multiple sclerosis (dated by TCRdb to about 2019). Library preparation used the immunoSEQ multiplex PCR assay. The source is immuneACCESS, and TCRdb retained only in-frame sequences with V and J called. Part of the clones is not carried over; for the studies checked, unresolved V genes explain less than half of this, and the remainder is unexplained. The sample table contains approximately 43,000 clones; only one count was recorded for 84% of them. Around 0.58% of the sample lies in the top ten. Specimen: CD4+ T cells from peripheral blood mononuclear cells, collected before pregnancy. The receptors were gathered from a female donor with multiple sclerosis, enrolled in a pregnancy study.

The rearrangement uses TRBV7-2 and TRBJ1-1, with TRBD1 as a possible D gene (5 bases). Germline CDR1 SGHTA, CDR2 FQGNSA. CDR3 length: 14 amino acids. Trimming took off 1 base at V and 5 bases at J, with 11 bases between the two ends. The CDR3 coding sequence is TGTGCCAGCAGCTTAGGGGCCAGGGTTACTGAAGCTTTCTTT. Protein product: CASSLGARVTEAFF.

This clone was seen only a few times. The gene calls are TRBV18 and TRBJ2-7; TRBD2 agrees at 12 bases. With V trimmed by 8 bases and J by 5 bases, 7 bases remained unmatched. Germline CDR1 KGHSH, CDR2 LQKENI. The length of the CDR3 is 14 residues. This CDR3 is CASTFTSGRNEQYF. The CDR3 DNA follows: TGTGCCAGCACCTTTACTAGCGGGAGGAACGAGCAGTACTTC.

The J gene is TRBJ2-5, the V gene TRBV5-1, with unresolved D. The germline V gene encodes CDR1 SGHRS and CDR2 YFSETQ. The V end was cut by 2 bases, the J end by 4 bases, with 18 bases between. CDR3 length: 16 residues. The CDR3 spells CASSFSSRDTGETQYF. DNA for the CDR3: TGCGCCAGCAGCTTTTCCTCGCGTGATACGGGAGAGACCCAGTACTTC.

This clone was seen more than once but under ten times. This chain joins TRBV11-2 and TRBJ2-1, with D possibly matching TRBD1 (6 bases). Between the trimmed V and J ends, which lost 0 bases and 1 base, there was a span of 10 bases. CDR1 and CDR2 (germline): SGHAT, FQNNGV. This CDR3 region has 16 residues. CDR3 region: CASSLEDSASYNEQFF. CDR3 nucleotides: TGTGCCAGCAGCTTAGAGGACAGCGCTTCCTACAATGAGCAGTTCTTC.

The chain has TRBV7-8 and TRBJ2-3, with D possibly being TRBD2 (6 bases). Germline V lookup: CDR1 SGHVS, CDR2 FQNEAQ. This CDR3 contains 14 residues. Trimming stripped 3 bases from V and 4 bases from J, with 11 bases between. CDR3 sequence (DNA): TGTGCCAGCAGCTTCGGGAGTCGGTCAGATACGCAGTATTTT. This gives the protein CASSFGSRSDTQYF. Full variable domain (missing parts from reference TRBV7-8 and TRBJ2-3): GAGVSQSPRYKVAKRGQDVALRCDPISGHVSLFWYQQALGQGPEFLTYFQNEAQLDKSGLPSDRFFAERPEGSVSTLKIQRTQQEDSAVYLCASSFGSRSDTQYFGPGTRLTVL.

The V call is TRBV5-1, the J call TRBJ1-6; 9 bases fit TRBD1. The germline V gene has CDR1 SGHRS and CDR2 YFSETQ. This CDR3 has 15 amino acids. V gave up 4 bases and J gave up 10 bases; unmatched junction bases: 9. Here the CDR3 DNA reads TGCGCCAGCAGCGCGGGACAGGGAACGAACTCACCCCTCCACTTT. Translating gives CASSAGQGTNSPLHF.

This chain uses TRBV29-1 with TRBJ2-1; 10 bases agree with TRBD2. The CDR3 runs 14 residues. Looked up from germline, CDR1 is SQVTM and CDR2 is ANQGSEA. The junction had 5 bases not matched to a gene; V was cut back by 2 bases and J by 7 bases. In DNA, the CDR3 is TGCAGCGTTGAAACGACTAGCGGGTCGAATGAGCAGTTCTTC. This translates into CSVETTSGSNEQFF.

This chain connects TRBV5-1 to TRBJ2-3; 11 bases align to TRBD2. The CDR3 is 16 amino acids. Germline lookup yields CDR1 SGHRS and CDR2 YFSETQ. Losses at the gene ends were 2 bases for V and 1 base for J; bases not matched to a gene: 3. CDR3 residues: CASSLLAGGGTDTQYF. As DNA, the CDR3 is TGCGCCAGCAGCTTATTAGCGGGGGGGGGCACAGATACGCAGTATTTT.

The V gene is TRBV20-1, the J gene TRBJ1-5; D might be TRBD1 (5 bases). V lost 5 bases and J 11 bases, leaving 13 bases between the germline ends. The CDR3 contains 11 residues. CDR1 is DFQATT and CDR2 is SNEGSKA in the germline V gene (reference sequence). CDR3 residues: CSALPGGTQHF. CDR3 in DNA: TGCAGTGCTCTTCCGGGGGGAACCCAGCATTTT.

The V gene is TRBV9, the J gene TRBJ1-2, with D possibly matching TRBD1 (5 bases). The CDR3 consists of 14 residues. V was clipped by 4 bases and J by 6 bases, with 16 bases between them. The germline V gene encodes CDR1 SGDLS and CDR2 YYNGEE. CDR3 nucleotides: TGTGCCAGCAGCAGTGGCGGGGGAAAGGATGGCTACACCTTC. It codes for CASSSGGGKDGYTF.

This sequence joins TRBV5-4 and TRBJ2-7; D is possibly TRBD2 (6 bases). The CDR3 runs to 16 residues. Trimming took off 4 bases at V and 5 bases at J, with 22 bases between the two ends. Germline values: CDR1 SGHNT, CDR2 YYREEE (reference sequence). The DNA for the CDR3 is TGTGCCAGCAGCCTACAGAAGACTAGGAGGCTTGACGAGCAGTACTTC. It codes for CASSLQKTRRLDEQYF.

This chain uses TRBV6-5 with TRBJ2-2; tentative D call: TRBD2 (5 bases). V was trimmed by 6 bases and J by 4 bases, leaving 12 bases between them. CDR1 is MNHEY and CDR2 is SVGAGI in the germline V gene. This CDR3 has 14 residues. This chain's CDR3 is CASRTGITTGELFF. CDR3 DNA sequence: TGTGCCAGCAGAACCGGGATTACCACCGGGGAGCTGTTTTTT.

In this sample, this clone turned up once. V is TRBV19 and J is TRBJ2-7, with a tentative D call TRBD2 (6 bases). Germline V lookup: CDR1 LNHDA, CDR2 SQIVND (reference sequence). CDR3 length equals 13 residues. V was pared by 5 bases and J by 5 bases, with 13 bases between. Here the CDR3 reads CASSDDSGHEQYF. DNA of the CDR3: TGTGCCAGTAGTGACGATAGCGGCCACGAGCAGTACTTC.

The chain couples TRBV4-3 to TRBJ2-3; 11 nucleotides align to TRBD1. Trimming took 3 bases from V and 4 from J; bases not matched to a gene: 9. Germline loops: CDR1 LGHNA, CDR2 YSLEER. This CDR3 is 17 amino acids long. The CDR3 loop is CASSQMGVGQGADTQYF. The CDR3 coding sequence is TGCGCCAGCAGCCAGATGGGTGTGGGACAGGGGGCAGATACGCAGTATTTT.

The rearrangement joins TRBV18 to TRBJ1-2; D gene ambiguous. Trimming took off 1 base at V and 5 bases at J, with 17 bases between the two ends. The CDR3 length is 16 residues. The V gene's germline CDR1 is KGHSH and CDR2 LQKENI. The CDR3 is CASSPLAVPRDYGYTF. The DNA of the CDR3 is TGTGCCAGCTCACCACTGGCAGTTCCCCGGGATTATGGCTACACCTTC.

The gene calls are TRBV6-1 and TRBJ1-2; 7 nucleotides line up with TRBD1. The CDR3 extends over 14 amino acids. The junction had 6 bases not matched to a gene; V was cut back by 4 bases and J by 4 bases. Germline CDR1 MNHNS, CDR2 SASEGT. The CDR3 DNA sequence: TGTGCCAGCAGTGCCCAGGGGGAAGGCTATGGCTACACCTTC. This codes for CASSAQGEGYGYTF.

The chain uses TRBV6-1 and TRBJ2-3, with D maybe TRBD1 (6 bases). Trimming shortened V by 2 bases and J by 4 bases, and 13 bases separated the two germline ends. The CDR3 has 15 residues. CDR1 and CDR2 (germline): MNHNS, SASEGT. The CDR3 loop is CASSEPQGYPDTQYF. The CDR3 DNA follows: TGTGCCAGCAGTGAACCACAGGGTTATCCAGATACGCAGTATTTT.

The chain employs TRBV19 and TRBJ1-5; D not resolved. The CDR3 loop spans 13 amino acids. Trimming removed 5 bases from V and 1 base from J, with 6 bases in between. CDR1 is LNHDA and CDR2 is SQIVND in the germline V gene (reference sequence). For the CDR3, the DNA is TGTGCCAGTAGTTTGGCAAGCAATCAGCCCCAGCATTTT. This encodes CASSLASNQPQHF. Drawing the rest from reference TRBV19 and TRBJ1-5, the complete variable domain is DGGITQSPKYLFRKEGQNVTLSCEQNLNHDAMYWYRQDPGQGLRLIYYSQIVNDFQKGDIAEGYSVSREKKESFPLTVTSAQKNPTAFYLCASSLASNQPQHFGDGTRLSIL.

This clone showed up just once. The CDR3: CASSLVSGLDEKLFF. Written as DNA, the CDR3 is TGCGCCAGCAGCTTGGTGTCAGGGTTGGATGAAAAACTGTTTTTT. The J gene is TRBJ1-4, the V gene TRBV5-1; possibly TRBD1 for D (5 bases). V was trimmed by 0 bases and J by 6 bases, leaving 12 bases between them. Germline V gene data show CDR1 as SGHRS and CDR2 as YFSETQ. This CDR3 spans 15 amino acids.

The chain couples TRBV7-2 to TRBJ2-3; 7 bases match TRBD2. The CDR3 is 15 residues long. CDR1 is SGHTA and CDR2 is FQGNSA in the germline V gene. V gave up 4 bases and J gave up 0 bases; unmatched junction bases: 4. The CDR3, as DNA: TGTGCCAGCAGCTCGTGGCGGGGGAGCACAGATACGCAGTATTTT. It yields the protein CASSSWRGSTDTQYF. The full variable domain, rest sourced from reference TRBV7-2 and TRBJ2-3, is GAGVSQSPSNKVTEKGKDVELRCDPISGHTALYWYRQSLGQGLEFLIYFQGNSAPDKSGLPSDRFSAERTGGSVSTLTIQRTQQEDSAVYLCASSSWRGSTDTQYFGPGTRLTVL.

The chain carries TRBV7-9 and TRBJ1-1, with D possibly TRBD1 on 5 matching bases. The V gene lost 2 bases and the J gene lost 4 bases, with 11 bases spanning the gap. The CDR3 contains 14 residues. From germline, CDR1 is SEHNR and CDR2 FQNEAQ (reference sequence). The CDR3 reads CASSLSGGGTEAFF. As DNA, the CDR3 is TGTGCCAGCAGCTTATCGGGGGGGGGCACTGAAGCTTTCTTT. Together with reference TRBV7-9 and TRBJ1-1, the CDR3 gives the full variable domain: DTGVSQNPRHKITKRGQNVTFRCDPISEHNRLYWYRQTLGQGPEFLTYFQNEAQLEKSRLLSDRFSAERPKGSFSTLEIQRTEQGDSAMYLCASSLSGGGTEAFFGQGTRLTVV.

The chain is built from TRBV6-5 and TRBJ2-7, with D perhaps matching TRBD2 (6 bases). Germline lookup yields CDR1 MNHEY and CDR2 SVGAGI. The CDR3 extends over 15 amino acids. The ends were cut back, 6 bases at V and 5 bases at J, with 20 bases in the middle. As DNA, the CDR3 is TGTGCCAGCAGCCGACCTGGACTACTCTTCGACGAGCAGTACTTC. This encodes CASSRPGLLFDEQYF.

This clone was seen a handful of times. This chain links TRBV6-5 with TRBJ1-2; unclear D gene. Germline CDR1 reads MNHEY; CDR2 reads SVGAGI. V was clipped by 8 bases and J by 5 bases, with 9 bases between them. The CDR3 spans 11 residues. CDR3 bases: TGTGCCAGCGGTCTCGGTTATGGCTACACCTTC. It is translated as CASGLGYGYTF.

The J gene is TRBJ2-1, the V gene TRBV19; a weak D match, TRBD1 (6 bases). V was cut by 5 bases and J by 8 bases, with 25 bases left in between. The CDR3 length is 17 residues. Germline CDR1 LNHDA, CDR2 SQIVND (reference sequence). The CDR3 DNA follows: TGTGCCAGTAGTCACAGTATGAGGTCCGGGACATCTCATGAGCAGTTCTTC. This encodes CASSHSMRSGTSHEQFF.

This chain uses TRBV7-8 with TRBJ2-2, with TRBD2 matching over 12 bases. V dropped 0 bases and J dropped 5; count of bases not matched to a gene: 7. The CDR3 is 18 residues long. Germline CDR1 SGHVS, CDR2 FQNEAQ. The CDR3 reads CASSLAPQTSGGTGELFF. The CDR3 coding sequence is TGTGCCAGCAGCTTAGCCCCGCAAACTAGCGGGGGGACCGGGGAGCTGTTTTTT. Full variable domain (outside the CDR3, taken from reference TRBV7-8 and TRBJ2-2): GAGVSQSPRYKVAKRGQDVALRCDPISGHVSLFWYQQALGQGPEFLTYFQNEAQLDKSGLPSDRFFAERPEGSVSTLKIQRTQQEDSAVYLCASSLAPQTSGGTGELFFGEGSRLTVL.

The rearrangement joins TRBV5-5 to TRBJ2-5, with TRBD1 identical over 7 bases. The germline CDR1 and CDR2 sequences are SGHKS and YYEKEE (reference sequence). There are 14 residues in the CDR3. V lost 4 bases to trimming and J lost 6 bases; unmatched junction nucleotides: 9. CDR3 coding DNA: TGTGCCAGCAGCCATACAGGGGTAATACAGACCCAGTACTTC. It encodes CASSHTGVIQTQYF.